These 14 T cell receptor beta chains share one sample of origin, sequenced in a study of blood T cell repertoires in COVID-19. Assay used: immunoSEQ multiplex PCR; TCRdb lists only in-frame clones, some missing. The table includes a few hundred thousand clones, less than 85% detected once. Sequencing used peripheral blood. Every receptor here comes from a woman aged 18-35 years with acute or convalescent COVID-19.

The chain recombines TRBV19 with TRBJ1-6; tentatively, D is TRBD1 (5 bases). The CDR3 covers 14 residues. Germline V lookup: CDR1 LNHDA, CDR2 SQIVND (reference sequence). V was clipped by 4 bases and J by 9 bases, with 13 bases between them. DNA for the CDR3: TGTGCCAGTAGTACTGCAGGGTTCGGTTCACCCCTCCACTTT. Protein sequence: CASSTAGFGSPLHF.

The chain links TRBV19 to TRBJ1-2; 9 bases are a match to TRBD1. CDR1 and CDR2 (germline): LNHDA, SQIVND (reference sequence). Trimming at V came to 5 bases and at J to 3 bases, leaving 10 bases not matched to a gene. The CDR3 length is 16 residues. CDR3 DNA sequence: TGTGCCAGTAGTCCTTCTTGGGACAGGGCGTACTATGGCTACACCTTC. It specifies CASSPSWDRAYYGYTF.

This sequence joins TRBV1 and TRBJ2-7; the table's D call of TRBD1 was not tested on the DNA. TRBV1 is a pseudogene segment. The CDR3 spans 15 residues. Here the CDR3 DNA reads TGCACCAGCAGCTTAGGGACAGGTTTGCTTGGCGAGCAGTACTTC. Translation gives CTSSLGTGLLGEQYF.

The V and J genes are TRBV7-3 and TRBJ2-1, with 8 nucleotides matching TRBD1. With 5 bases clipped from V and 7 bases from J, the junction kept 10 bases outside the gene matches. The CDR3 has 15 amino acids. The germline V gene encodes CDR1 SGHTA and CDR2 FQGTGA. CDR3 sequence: CASSLLTGVKNEQFF. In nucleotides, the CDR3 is TGTGCCAGCAGCCTCCTGACAGGGGTAAAGAATGAGCAGTTCTTC.

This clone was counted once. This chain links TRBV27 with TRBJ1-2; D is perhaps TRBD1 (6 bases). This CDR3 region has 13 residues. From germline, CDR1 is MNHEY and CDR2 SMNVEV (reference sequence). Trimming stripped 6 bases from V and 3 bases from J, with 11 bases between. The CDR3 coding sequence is TGTGCCAGCAGGCGGGGGCGAGACTATGGCTACACCTTC. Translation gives CASRRGRDYGYTF.

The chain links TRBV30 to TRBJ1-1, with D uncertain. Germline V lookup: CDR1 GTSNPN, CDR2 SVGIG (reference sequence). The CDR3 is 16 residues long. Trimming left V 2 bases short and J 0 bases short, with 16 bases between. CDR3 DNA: TGTGCCTGGAGTCACGCGAGGCTGGAGTTGAACACTGAAGCTTTCTTT. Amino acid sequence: CAWSHARLELNTEAFF.

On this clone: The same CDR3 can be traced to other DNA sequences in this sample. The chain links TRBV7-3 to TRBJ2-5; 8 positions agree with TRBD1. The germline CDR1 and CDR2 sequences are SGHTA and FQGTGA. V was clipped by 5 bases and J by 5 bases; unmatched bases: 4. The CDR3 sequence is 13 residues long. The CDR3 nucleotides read TGTGCCAGCAGCCAGGGGGCCGGCGAGACCCAGTACTTC. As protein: CASSQGAGETQYF.

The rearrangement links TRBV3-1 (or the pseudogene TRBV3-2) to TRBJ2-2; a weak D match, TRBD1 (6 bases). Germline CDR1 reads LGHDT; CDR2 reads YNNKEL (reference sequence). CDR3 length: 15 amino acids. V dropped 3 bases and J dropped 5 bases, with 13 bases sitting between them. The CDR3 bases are TGTGCCAGCAGCCAGTCCTACAGGGTGACCGGGGAGCTGTTTTTT. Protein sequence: CASSQSYRVTGELFF.

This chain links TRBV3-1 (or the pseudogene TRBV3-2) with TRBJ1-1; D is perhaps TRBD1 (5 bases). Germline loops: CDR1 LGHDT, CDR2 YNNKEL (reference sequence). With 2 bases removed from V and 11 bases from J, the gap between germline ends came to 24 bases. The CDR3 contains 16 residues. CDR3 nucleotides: TGTGCCAGCAGCCAAAGGGAATATACAGGCGGTCATCATGCTTTCTTT. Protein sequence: CASSQREYTGGHHAFF.

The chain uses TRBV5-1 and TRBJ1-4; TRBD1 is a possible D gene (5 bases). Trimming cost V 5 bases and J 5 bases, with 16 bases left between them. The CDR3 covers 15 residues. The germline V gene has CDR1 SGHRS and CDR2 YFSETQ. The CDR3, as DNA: TGCGCCAGCAGACGGACCGGGGGACCAAATGAAAAACTGTTTTTT. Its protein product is CASRRTGGPNEKLFF.

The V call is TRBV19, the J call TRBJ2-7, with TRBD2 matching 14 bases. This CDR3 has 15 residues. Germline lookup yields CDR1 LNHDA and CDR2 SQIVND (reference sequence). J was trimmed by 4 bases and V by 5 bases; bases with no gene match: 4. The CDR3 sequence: CASSVGLAGAYEQYF. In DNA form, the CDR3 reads TGTGCCAGTAGTGTGGGACTAGCGGGAGCATACGAGCAGTACTTC.

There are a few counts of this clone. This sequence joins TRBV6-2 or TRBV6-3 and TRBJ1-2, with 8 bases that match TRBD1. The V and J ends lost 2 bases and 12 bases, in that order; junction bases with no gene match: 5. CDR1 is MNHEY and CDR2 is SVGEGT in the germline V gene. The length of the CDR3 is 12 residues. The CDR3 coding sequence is TGTGCCAGCAGTTACCTCGGACAGGGCAACACCTTC. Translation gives CASSYLGQGNTF.

The CDR3 sequence is CASSSIQGMNTEAFF. CDR3 DNA sequence: TGTGCCAGCAGCTCAATACAGGGGATGAACACTGAAGCTTTCTTT. The V and J genes are TRBV7-6 and TRBJ1-1, with 7 bases aligning to TRBD1. This CDR3 has 15 amino acids. From germline, CDR1 is SGHVS and CDR2 FNYEAQ. The V gene end was trimmed by 4 bases and the J gene end by 0 bases; junction bases not matched to a gene: 5. Combining the CDR3 with reference TRBV7-6 and TRBJ1-1 gives the whole variable domain GAGVSQSPRYKVTKRGQDVALRCDPISGHVSLYWYRQALGQGPEFLTYFNYEAQQDKSGLPNDRFSAERPEGSISTLTIQRTEQRDSAMYRCASSSIQGMNTEAFFGQGTRLTVV.

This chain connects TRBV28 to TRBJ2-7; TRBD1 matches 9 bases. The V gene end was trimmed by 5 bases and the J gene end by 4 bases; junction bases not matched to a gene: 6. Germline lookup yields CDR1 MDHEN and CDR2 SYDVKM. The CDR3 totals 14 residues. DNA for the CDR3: TGTGCCAGCAGTGGGACAGGGAATAGATACGAGCAGTACTTC. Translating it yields CASSGTGNRYEQYF.